This T cell receptor (beta chain) appears in the sequencing data of a study of identical twins. Broader study findings: Analyses of zero insertions could be partly confounded by invariant MAIT and iNKT cells.

Via MiXCR, TCRdb re-called the 5' RACE reads, giving one row per CDR3 protein. This sample has around 250,000 distinct CDR3 sequences; approximately 7% occur once, and the top ten carry more than 3%. Concerning this clonotype: The target antigen is unknown.

The same sample was also studied in work on yellow fever vaccine responses in identical twins.

The material sequenced was memory (CD45RO+) T cells sorted from blood. The sequence derives from a woman between 18 and 29 years old in good health.

CDR3 sequence (DNA): TGTGCCTCCGCTCGACAGGTTCAAGAGACCCAGTACTTC. Translated: CASARQVQETQYF. The chain couples TRBV28 to TRBJ2-5; TRBD1 might be the D (6 bases). The germline V gene encodes CDR1 MDHEN and CDR2 SYDVKM. V lost 11 bases and J lost 2, with 15 bases in between. The CDR3 covers 13 residues.